This entry describes one T cell receptor beta chain. Authors' methods: Estimated nucleated cell counts came from reference gene primer amplification. Repertoires were generated with immunoSEQ multiplex PCR, while TCRdb's copy carries only in-frame clones and drops some. The V and J calls and clone size are taken from that table; D and trimming were inferred from the DNA. Of about 480,000 clones in the sample, about 88% were seen once. Germline-derived CDR1 and CDR2 are SGHTA and FQGNSA. The CDR3 extends over 15 amino acids. Germline trimming cut 3 bases from V and 2 bases from J; bases unmatched to any gene: 3. The record originates from a study of blood T cell repertoires in COVID-19. Whole-study context: T cells, B-cell-depleted T cells, or PBMCs supplied cDNA or gDNA.

The chain combines TRBV7-2 with TRBJ2-5; 10 bases are a match to TRBD2. The source material was peripheral blood. The receptor was derived from a woman in her 50s with COVID-19, enrolled during active disease. This CDR3 reads CASSFVAGGQETQYF. The CDR3 nucleotides are TGTGCCAGCAGCTTTGTAGCGGGGGGTCAAGAGACCCAGTACTTC.